This is a list of T cell receptor beta chains from one sample in a study of T cell changes during pregnancy in multiple sclerosis. Sequenced by immunoSEQ multiplex PCR; TCRdb stores in-frame clones only, minus some. Of about 40,000 clones in the sample, about 90% were seen once. The sample consisted of peripheral blood, taken in the first trimester of pregnancy. Receptors were obtained from a female donor in good health, enrolled as a control in a pregnancy study. Both conserved end residues are trimmed from each CDR3. The size field is filled for only some rows; it gives once, few, many or a size class.

abundance: -
v_gene: TRBV7-2
CDR3aa: ASSSDFSSYEQY

abundance: -
v_gene: TRBV5-1
CDR3aa: ASSLGGGGLEQY

abundance: -
v_gene: TRBV5-6
CDR3aa: ASSLTSGEQF

abundance: -
v_gene: TRBV19
CDR3aa: ASSVAGADTGELF

abundance: -
v_gene: TRBV10-3
CDR3aa: ASLAGAGETQY

abundance: -
v_gene: TRBV5-1
CDR3aa: ASSWPLTSGETHLLNTGELF

abundance: -
v_gene: TRBV7-2
CDR3aa: ASSSGTGLTDTQY

abundance: -
v_gene: TRBV19
CDR3aa: ASSSGTGVNTEAF

abundance: -
v_gene: TRBV6-1
CDR3aa: ASTEGVYSGNTIY

abundance: -
v_gene: TRBV27
CDR3aa: ASSSIRLAGGLAGELF

abundance: -
v_gene: TRBV6-6
CDR3aa: ASSPQTRGSYEQY

abundance: -
v_gene: TRBV6-5
CDR3aa: ASRETPRGLAF

abundance: -
v_gene: TRBV5-1
CDR3aa: ASRVGQGARTNEKLF

abundance: -
v_gene: TRBV6-1
CDR3aa: ASRLQGANYGYT

abundance: -
v_gene: TRBV30
CDR3aa: AWSVLEGKNSPLH

abundance: -
v_gene: TRBV4-1
CDR3aa: ASSLRVLAKDTQY

abundance: -
v_gene: TRBV7-8
CDR3aa: ASSSGQNYGYT

abundance: -
v_gene: TRBV9
CDR3aa: ASSAGTAGNTIY

abundance: -
v_gene: TRBV27
CDR3aa: ASSLFGGQTYEQY

abundance: -
v_gene: TRBV5-5
CDR3aa: ASSLRTLPEQY

abundance: -
v_gene: TRBV7-9
CDR3aa: ASTAGGPILNEQF

abundance: once
v_gene: TRBV5-4
CDR3aa: ASRFEAGGPNEQY

abundance: few
v_gene: TRBV9
CDR3aa: ASSLTDRRNEKLF

abundance: -
v_gene: TRBV5-8
CDR3aa: ASRYSQGDLGQPQH

abundance: -
v_gene: TRBV7-9
CDR3aa: ASSLANRLAGTDTQY

abundance: -
v_gene: TRBV27
CDR3aa: ASSLGASAQPQH

abundance: medium-sized
v_gene: TRBV28
CDR3aa: ASSPTGKVQPQH